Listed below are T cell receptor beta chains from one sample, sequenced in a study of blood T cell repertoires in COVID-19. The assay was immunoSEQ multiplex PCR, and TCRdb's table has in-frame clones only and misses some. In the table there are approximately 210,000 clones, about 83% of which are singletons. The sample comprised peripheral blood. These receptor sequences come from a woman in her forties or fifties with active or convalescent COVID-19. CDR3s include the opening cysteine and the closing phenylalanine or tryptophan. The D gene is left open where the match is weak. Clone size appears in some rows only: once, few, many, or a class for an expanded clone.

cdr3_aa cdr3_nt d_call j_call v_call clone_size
CATSDSLAGGTDTQYF TGTGCCACCAGTGATTCCCTAGCGGGAGGCACAGATACGCAGTATTTT TRBD2 TRBJ2-3 TRBV24-1 NA
CATQAGGSTGELFF TGTGCCACCCAAGCGGGGGGCAGCACCGGGGAGCTGTTTTTT TRBD2 TRBJ2-2 TRBV24-1 NA
CASSPGSLGAYEQYF TGTGCCAGCTCACCAGGGTCGCTAGGCGCCTACGAGCAGTACTTC NA TRBJ2-7 TRBV18 NA
CASSQGQGNEKLFF TGCGCCAGCAGCCAAGGACAGGGTAATGAAAAACTGTTTTTT TRBD1 TRBJ1-4 TRBV4-1 once
CASNPSGGAVETQYF TGCGCCAGCAACCCTAGCGGGGGGGCGGTAGAGACCCAGTACTTC TRBD2 TRBJ2-5 TRBV4-1 once
CASSLRGGAFDYGYTF TGTGCCAGCAGCTTGCGGGGGGGAGCTTTCGACTATGGCTACACCTTC NA TRBJ1-2 TRBV11-2 NA
CASSPTQGAADTQYF TGTGCCAGCTCACCGACGCAGGGGGCGGCAGATACGCAGTATTTT TRBD1 TRBJ2-3 TRBV18 NA
CASSDLPLAGWQFF TGTGCCAGCTCTGACCTTCCTCTAGCGGGATGGCAGTTCTTC TRBD2 TRBJ2-1 TRBV3-1/TRBV3-2 NA
CASNKVGDQETQYF TGTGCCAGCAATAAAGTCGGGGACCAAGAGACCCAGTACTTC NA TRBJ2-5 TRBV2 NA
CATSNSRDLYEQYF TGTGCCACCAGCAATAGCCGGGATCTGTACGAGCAGTACTTC NA TRBJ2-7 TRBV15 few
CASSLMGPMVEAFF TGTGCCAGCAGCTTAATGGGCCCGATGGTTGAAGCTTTCTTT NA TRBJ1-1 TRBV5-6 NA
CASSPTGFYQPQHF TGTGCCAGCAGTCCGACAGGCTTCTATCAGCCCCAGCATTTT NA TRBJ1-5 TRBV2 few
CASNAGEKLGANVLTF TGTGCCAGCAATGCAGGGGAAAAACTCGGGGCCAACGTCCTGACTTTC NA TRBJ2-6 TRBV7-3 few
CASRRGQETQYF TGTGCCAGCAGGAGGGGGCAGGAGACCCAGTACTTC TRBD1 TRBJ2-5 TRBV6-5 NA
CASSFEGGPYNEQFF TGTGCCAGCAGCTTCGAGGGCGGCCCCTACAATGAGCAGTTCTTC NA TRBJ2-1 TRBV7-2 few
CAIRRTSGTYNEQFF TGTGCCATCAGGAGGACTAGCGGGACTTACAATGAGCAGTTCTTC TRBD2 TRBJ2-1 TRBV10-3 NA
CASSPQSVRLESLHF TGTGCCAGCTCACCACAGTCCGTTAGACTGGAAAGCCTCCACTTT NA TRBJ1-6 TRBV18 NA
CASSLTSGSSYEQYF TGTGCCAGCAGCTTAACTAGCGGGAGCTCCTACGAGCAGTACTTC TRBD2 TRBJ2-7 TRBV7-3 few
CASSPSGDSPLHF TGTGCCAGCTCACCGTCGGGTGACTCACCCCTCCACTTT NA TRBJ1-6 TRBV18 NA
CSARAVEAQYF TGCAGTGCTAGAGCCGTAGAGGCCCAGTACTTC NA TRBJ2-5 TRBV20-1 NA
CASSFTGGATNEKLFF TGTGCCAGCAGTTTTACAGGGGGCGCCACTAATGAAAAACTGTTTTTT TRBD1 TRBJ1-4 TRBV28 few
CASSGPGQLSGNTIYF TGTGCCAGCAGCGGGCCGGGACAGCTCTCTGGAAACACCATATATTTT TRBD1 TRBJ1-3 TRBV9 few
CASSLGTVPFF TGTGCCAGCAGCTTGGGGACAGTGCCTTTCTTT TRBD1 TRBJ1-1 TRBV11-2 NA
CASSEVRAQYF TGTGCCAGCAGTGAAGTACGGGCGCAGTATTTT NA TRBJ2-3 TRBV6-1 few
CASSPHSTGLAKNIQYF TGTGCCAGCAGTCCACACTCTACAGGTCTAGCCAAAAACATTCAGTACTTC NA TRBJ2-4 TRBV28 NA
CASSKVIQGDTEAFF TGTGCCAGCAGCAAAGTAATCCAGGGGGACACTGAAGCTTTCTTT NA TRBJ1-1 TRBV21-1 NA
CASSLGGHYGYTF TGTGCCAGCAGCTTAGGGGGCCACTATGGCTACACCTTC NA TRBJ1-2 TRBV11-1 NA